Sequencing of this TCR beta chain was carried out in a study of blood T cell repertoires in COVID-19. The CDR3 sequence is 13 residues long. Germline assignment: CDR1 SGHDN and CDR2 FVKESK. V shed 3 bases and J shed 7 bases, with 9 bases lying between them. The assay was immunoSEQ multiplex PCR, and TCRdb's table has in-frame clones only and misses some. The data show over 30,000 clones, around 90% seen once. The source of this sequence is a man between 65 and 85 years old with active or convalescent COVID-19. Sequences were obtained from peripheral blood. This chain links TRBV14 with TRBJ1-4; D gene ambiguous. For the CDR3, the DNA is TGTGCCAGCAGCCAGAGGTACCGTGAAAAACTGTTTTTT. It codes for CASSQRYREKLFF.